This record covers a single T cell receptor beta chain. This clone's antigen is unknown. Base quality data are lacking; no much larger clone is found one base away. The CDR3 contains 13 residues, cysteine and phenylalanine counted. Only the CDR3 region is kept as DNA, spanning 39 bases read in frame from base 1. The germline V gene sets CDR1 to MNHNS and CDR2 to SASEGT. The germline V end is reduced by 3 bases and the J end by 4 bases; junction bases left unmatched: 3. Donors formed part of the validation cohort, which comprised 120 subjects and was distinct from the first cohort of some 700 subjects. This entry belongs to a study of cytomegalovirus exposure and HLA in healthy donors (dated by TCRdb to between 2016 and 2019). Broadly, across the study: The 666 repertoires of the first cohort and the roughly 120 validation repertoires were produced on the same platform, according to a later analysis. The study was designed to test whether signatures of past pathogen exposure could be identified by cataloging public T cell receptors. A separate validation cohort of over a hundred different subjects was used in addition to the roughly 720-subject first cohort. To predict cytomegalovirus infection status, the study combined high-throughput TCR immunosequencing, statistical association of individual TCRs with disease status, and machine learning. Points the paper makes about the study in general: While some public TCRs were present in many individuals, most TCR sequences turned up only very rarely across donors. A later analysis lacked HLA typing for the validation cohort, so it scored co-occurrence in that cohort across all 120 repertoires. The classifier was reported to diagnose cytomegalovirus status with high specificity and sensitivity in both the original and validation cohorts. The authors suggested that the approach could potentially be generalized to other disease states and immunological phenotypes. A later analysis found that TCRs clustered in the first cohort also tended to co-occur in the 100 to 150 validation repertoires, with more than 90% of cluster scores above 0. The study gave a list of about 170 TCR beta chains associated with cytomegalovirus. In vitro tests confirmed that a few of the cytomegalovirus-associated TCR beta chains recognize cytomegalovirus antigens.

Receptors were amplified or captured by the immunoSEQ multiplex PCR assay. In the source study's methods: A statistical classification framework was developed to diagnose cytomegalovirus status using the catalog of TCR beta chain sequences. TCRdb re-hosts the immuneACCESS table, in-frame sequences only. Its copies lack some clones; in the studies checked, an unresolved V gene accounts for under half of them, and the cause for the rest is not known. D and trimming were read from the DNA, whereas the V and J calls and clone size are those reported in that table. Recorded for this sample are 200,000 to 250,000 clones; 83% of them occurred a single time. Jointly, the top ten make up roughly 5.7% of the sample.

Sequenced sample: PBMCs. This sequence uses TRBV6-1 and TRBJ2-7; 7 central nucleotides agree with TRBD1. The TCR comes from a woman younger than 30 in good health and CMV-seronegative. The bases read TGTGCCAGCAGTGAGGACAGGACATACGAGCAGTACTTC. This gives the protein CASSEDRTYEQYF.